The 24 T cell receptor beta chains given below trace back to one sample, sequenced in a study of shared clonotypes between healthy human individuals. Libraries were prepared by immunoSEQ multiplex PCR; TCRdb keeps only in-frame clonotypes and omits some of them. Of roughly 2.6 million clones listed, more than 80% are singletons. Material: naive CD4+ T cells sorted from blood. Subset: CD45RA+ positively selected. The receptors were sampled from a young man in good health.

The chain combines TRBV9 with TRBJ2-6; TRBD1 matches at 11 bases. Unmatched junction bases numbered 3, after V lost 4 bases and J lost 0 bases. Germline assignment: CDR1 SGDLS and CDR2 YYNGEE. CDR3 size: 17 residues. The CDR3: CASSTGTGGSGANVLTF. CDR3 bases: TGTGCCAGCAGCACCGGGACAGGGGGCTCTGGGGCCAACGTCCTGACTTTC. Variable domain in full (rest from reference TRBV9 and TRBJ2-6): DSGVTQTPKHLITATGQRVTLRCSPRSGDLSVYWYQQSLDQGLQFLIQYYNGEERAKGNILERFSAQQFPDLHSELNLSSLELGDSALYFCASSTGTGGSGANVLTFGAGSRLTVL.

Only a few counts were recorded for this clone. The CDR3 bases are TGTGCCAGCAGCGCTACCACAGGGGGCGCGGGTGGCTACACCTTC. It codes for CASSATTGGAGGYTF. This chain uses TRBV9 with TRBJ1-2, with 9 nucleotides matching TRBD1. The V segment lost 3 bases and the J segment 7 bases; nucleotides outside the gene matches: 10. CDR3 length equals 15 residues. Germline CDR1 is SGDLS and CDR2 is YYNGEE.

This chain connects TRBV5-1 to TRBJ2-7; TRBD1 is a possible D gene (6 bases). CDR3 size: 15 residues. The germline V gene has CDR1 SGHRS and CDR2 YFSETQ. Trimming removed 2 bases at V and 2 bases at J, with 14 bases between. The CDR3 nucleotides read TGCGCCAGCAGCTTCCTGACAGGACCCACCTACGAGCAGTACTTC. Translated, it gives CASSFLTGPTYEQYF.

With regard to this clone: This same CDR3 is encoded by further DNA sequences in the sample. The chain uses TRBV7-2 and TRBJ1-5, with 7 bases identical to TRBD1. The CDR3 runs to 13 residues. The junction had 1 base not matched to a gene; V was cut back by 6 bases and J by 2 bases. Germline-derived CDR1 and CDR2 are SGHTA and FQGNSA. Here the CDR3 reads CASSDRGNQPQHF. The CDR3, as DNA: TGTGCCAGCAGTGACAGGGGCAATCAGCCCCAGCATTTT.

The V call is TRBV12-5, the J call TRBJ1-1; D gene uncertain. This CDR3 is 13 amino acids long. Trimming left V 5 bases short and J 0 bases short, with 7 bases between. Germline V gene sequence: CDR1 LGHNT, CDR2 FRNRAP. In nucleotides, the CDR3 is TGTGCTAGTGGTGGTAAGGTGAACACTGAAGCTTTCTTT. Translation: CASGGKVNTEAFF.

This chain uses TRBV10-3 with TRBJ1-4, with no clear D. Germline V CDR1 and CDR2: ENHRY, SYGVKD. The CDR3 extends over 11 amino acids. Trimming removed 10 bases from V and 5 bases from J, with 8 bases in between. CDR3 DNA sequence: TGTGCCACCCGGGAAAATGAAAAACTGTTTTTT. This gives the protein CATRENEKLFF.

V and J are TRBV5-4 and TRBJ2-5, with TRBD2 matching 9 bases. The CDR3 is made up of 16 amino acids. The germline gives CDR1 SGHNT, CDR2 YYREEE (reference sequence). V lost 0 bases and J lost 5; bases outside the gene matches: 8. The CDR3 sequence: CASSLDGGRAYETQYF. The CDR3 DNA reads TGTGCCAGCAGCTTGGATGGCGGGAGGGCATACGAGACCCAGTACTTC.

Comments on this clone: Other DNA sequences of this sample code for an identical CDR3. The chain has TRBV6-6 and TRBJ2-3, with 10 bases matching TRBD2. CDR1 and CDR2 (germline): MNHNY, SVGAGI (reference sequence). Trimming removed 6 bases from V and 6 bases from J; junction bases left unmatched: 12. The CDR3 covers 16 residues. The CDR3 spells CASRPPLAGVSDTQYF. The DNA for the CDR3 is TGTGCCAGCAGACCGCCGCTAGCGGGAGTTTCGGATACGCAGTATTTT.

The V call is TRBV5-1, the J call TRBJ2-1, with D possibly being TRBD1 (6 bases). CDR3 length: 15 amino acids. Germline assignment: CDR1 SGHRS and CDR2 YFSETQ. Trimming left V 7 bases short and J 0 bases short, with 14 bases between. In nucleotides, the CDR3 is TGCGCCAGCCGGGTAACAGGGAGCTCCTACAATGAGCAGTTCTTC. Encoded protein: CASRVTGSSYNEQFF.

The V call is TRBV21-1, the J call TRBJ2-4; TRBD1 is the table's D call, not checked against the DNA. TRBV21-1 has pseudogene status. The CDR3 is made up of 11 amino acids. The CDR3 DNA reads as TGTGCCAGCAGCAAAGCGTGTTCCAGGGACTTC. Translation: CASSKACSRDF.

V usage is TRBV28 and J usage is TRBJ2-3; no definite D call. This CDR3 comprises 14 residues. The germline V and J ends were trimmed by 5 bases and 0 bases, with 9 bases remaining between them. Germline V gene data show CDR1 as MDHEN and CDR2 as SYDVKM. CDR3 loop: CASSGLSSTDTQYF. CDR3 DNA: TGTGCCAGCAGTGGTTTGTCGAGCACAGATACGCAGTATTTT.

In its sample, this clone was seen once. This chain joins TRBV18 and TRBJ2-7; the D gene is possibly TRBD1 (6 bases). The CDR3 is made up of 16 amino acids. Trimming left V 5 bases short and J 2 bases short, with 19 bases between. CDR1 KGHSH and CDR2 LQKENI come from the germline V gene. For the CDR3, the DNA is TGTGCCAGCTCATCACGGACGCAGGGGCCACCCTACGAGCAGTACTTC. This codes for CASSSRTQGPPYEQYF.

The V gene is TRBV5-6, the J gene TRBJ2-7; D remains unclear. The germline V gene encodes CDR1 SGHDT and CDR2 YYEEEE. The V end lost 4 bases, the J end lost 1 base, and 9 bases lay between the germline ends. The CDR3 covers 13 residues. In DNA, the CDR3 is TGTGCCAGCAGCCGGGCCTTGTCCTACGAGCAGTACTTC. Amino acids: CASSRALSYEQYF.

This chain joins TRBV18 and TRBJ2-7; no firm D call. Germline V gene lookup returns CDR1 KGHSH and CDR2 LQKENI. The CDR3 totals 15 residues. Trimming cost V 6 bases and J 3 bases, with 18 bases left between them. CDR3 sequence: CASSQVFGGYYEQYF. The CDR3 DNA reads TGTGCCAGCTCCCAGGTCTTCGGCGGATACTACGAGCAGTACTTC.

This rearrangement joins TRBV7-8 to TRBJ1-2; no reliable D call. Per the germline V gene, CDR1 is SGHVS and CDR2 is FQNEAQ. Trimming stripped 3 bases from V and 0 bases from J, with 5 bases between. The CDR3 is made up of 13 amino acids. The chain's CDR3 is CASSFGTNYGYTF. CDR3 in DNA: TGTGCCAGCAGCTTTGGAACTAACTATGGCTACACCTTC.

This chain links TRBV6-6 with TRBJ2-7; 8 bases are shared with TRBD1. V gave up 7 bases and J gave up 6 bases; unmatched junction bases: 11. CDR3 length: 14 amino acids. Germline assignment: CDR1 MNHNY and CDR2 SVGAGI (reference sequence). The CDR3 nucleotides read TGTGCCAGCACCATGACAGGGGCCGCTAGCGAGCAGTACTTC. This codes for CASTMTGAASEQYF.

CDR3 protein: CASSHSTPDTQYF. The CDR3 DNA reads as TGTGCCAGCAGCCACTCGACCCCAGATACGCAGTATTTT. This sequence joins TRBV5-6 and TRBJ2-3; D not resolved. The CDR3 has 13 residues. V shed 4 bases and J shed 4 bases, with 10 bases lying between them. Germline V gene data show CDR1 as SGHDT and CDR2 as YYEEEE.

As to this clone: Other DNA sequences within the sample encode an identical CDR3. The J gene is TRBJ1-2, the V gene TRBV10-3; D may be TRBD1 (6 bases). From germline, CDR1 is ENHRY and CDR2 SYGVKD. The CDR3 totals 14 residues. Trimming took off 0 bases at V and 4 bases at J, with 9 bases between the two ends. The CDR3 reads CAISESGGSYGYTF. The DNA of the CDR3 is TGTGCCATCAGTGAGTCAGGGGGAAGCTATGGCTACACCTTC.

This clone was found once. The genes are TRBV6-1 and TRBJ2-7, with 7 bases fitting TRBD1. Germline values: CDR1 MNHNS, CDR2 SASEGT. The CDR3 has 13 residues. V was pared by 5 bases and J by 2 bases, with 3 bases of the junction left unmatched. CDR3 amino acids: CASSSQGPYEQYF. The CDR3 DNA is TGTGCCAGCAGTTCACAGGGGCCCTACGAGCAGTACTTC.

In its sample, this clone was seen once. J is TRBJ2-5 and V is TRBV5-1; tentative D call: TRBD2 (7 bases). The CDR3 spans 14 residues. The V and J ends lost 7 bases and 2 bases respectively, with 15 bases between them. Germline CDR1 SGHRS, CDR2 YFSETQ. CDR3 DNA sequence: TGCGCCAGCTACCCGGGGAGGGGGCAAGAGACCCAGTACTTC. The encoded protein is CASYPGRGQETQYF. Filled out from reference TRBV5-1 and TRBJ2-5, the complete variable domain reads KAGVTQTPRYLIKTRGQQVTLSCSPISGHRSVSWYQQTPGQGLQFLFEYFSETQRNKGNFPGRFSGRQFSNSRSEMNVSTLELGDSALYLCASYPGRGQETQYFGPGTRLLVL.

The V call is TRBV6-5, the J call TRBJ1-1, with 7 bases lining up with TRBD1. Germline V gene lookup returns CDR1 MNHEY and CDR2 SVGAGI. V trimming: 7 bases; J trimming: 7 bases; junction bases outside the gene matches: 6. CDR3 length equals 12 residues. The CDR3 DNA reads TGTGCCAGCAATAGGGGGCCTGATGAAGCTTTCTTT. It encodes CASNRGPDEAFF.

The chain links TRBV7-2 to TRBJ2-5; D remains unclear. The J call is doubtful: the DNA matches TRBJ2-7 better. CDR1 and CDR2 (germline): SGHTA, FQGNSA. This CDR3 spans 15 amino acids. CDR3 in amino acids: CASSPGPPRSYEQYF. CDR3 nucleotide sequence: TGTGCCAGCAGCCCTGGACCCCCTAGGTCCTACGAGCAGTACTTC.

A note on this clone: The same CDR3 also results from other DNA sequences found in this sample. The J gene is TRBJ2-7, the V gene TRBV6-5; TRBD2 aligns across 7 bases. Germline V gene data show CDR1 as MNHEY and CDR2 as SVGAGI. V shed 6 bases, J shed 4 bases, and the junction held 6 bases outside the gene matches. There are 13 residues in the CDR3. The CDR3 bases are TGTGCCAGCAGGCCCGGGGGGTCTTACGAGCAGTACTTC. Protein: CASRPGGSYEQYF.

The CDR3, as DNA: TGTGCCAGCAGTAGCCGGGACAGGAATAATTCACCCCTCCACTTT. It specifies CASSSRDRNNSPLHF. This chain uses TRBV6-6 with TRBJ1-6, with 8 nucleotides matching TRBD1. In germline, CDR1 is MNHNY, CDR2 SVGAGI (reference sequence). The CDR3 spans 15 residues. The J segment lost 5 bases and the V segment lost 5 bases, leaving 5 bases of the junction unmatched.